Below, 24 T cell receptor beta chains from the same sample are listed, as sequenced in a study of cytomegalovirus exposure and HLA in healthy donors. This PCR relied on a set of 60 Vbeta primers and 13 Jbeta primers. Produced via immunoSEQ multiplex PCR; TCRdb's table is partial and in-frame only. The sample lists about 220,000 clones; 76% were seen once. The source material was PBMCs. The receptors shown here come from a man aged 18 to 30 in good health and CMV-seronegative.

This clone was detected a few times. The chain recombines TRBV6-5 with TRBJ2-7; 13 nucleotides line up with TRBD2. Germline trimming cut 6 bases from V and 4 bases from J; bases unmatched to any gene: 6. Germline V gene data show CDR1 as MNHEY and CDR2 as SVGAGI. The CDR3 is 15 residues long. The CDR3 loop is CASSTWTSGSYEQYF. The CDR3 bases are TGTGCCAGCAGCACGTGGACTAGCGGGAGTTACGAGCAGTACTTC.

This clone was counted between two and nine times. V and J are TRBV2 and TRBJ2-1; 10 positions match TRBD2. Per the germline V gene, CDR1 is SNHLY and CDR2 is FYNNEI. The CDR3 sequence is 15 residues long. V lost 6 bases and J lost 12; bases outside the gene matches: 14. CDR3 region: CASREASGRERGQFF. Written as DNA, the CDR3 is TGTGCCAGCAGGGAGGCTAGCGGGAGAGAACGAGGGCAGTTCTTC. The whole variable domain, remainder taken from reference TRBV2 and TRBJ2-1, is EPEVTQTPSHQVTQMGQEVILRCVPISNHLYFYWYRQILGQKVEFLVSFYNNEISEKSEIFDDQFSVERPDGSNFTLKIRSTKLEDSAMYFCASREASGRERGQFFGPGTRLTVL.

The genes are TRBV6-1 and TRBJ2-7, with D possibly matching TRBD1 (5 bases). V was cut by 7 bases and J by 3 bases, with 10 bases left in between. This CDR3 spans 12 amino acids. Germline V gene data show CDR1 as MNHNS and CDR2 as SASEGT. Written as DNA, the CDR3 is TGTGCCAGCAAGACAGTTAACTACGAGCAGTACTTC. It yields the protein CASKTVNYEQYF.

The chain has TRBV28 and TRBJ1-3; possible D gene TRBD1, 6 bases. With 4 bases removed from V and 0 bases from J, the gap between germline ends came to 16 bases. Germline V gene data show CDR1 as MDHEN and CDR2 as SYDVKM. CDR3 size: 17 residues. The CDR3 spells CASSWSIGGNSGNTIYF. The CDR3 DNA sequence: TGTGCCAGCAGTTGGTCTATAGGGGGAAACTCTGGAAACACCATATATTTT.

This rearrangement joins TRBV5-1 to TRBJ2-3; unclear D gene. From germline, CDR1 is SGHRS and CDR2 YFSETQ. Deletions cut 5 bases from V and 0 bases from J, with 10 bases between. This CDR3 comprises 14 residues. The CDR3 DNA sequence: TGCGCCAGCAGACCACAGCCTAGCACAGATACGCAGTATTTT. Translated: CASRPQPSTDTQYF.

The chain carries TRBV5-6 and TRBJ1-1; D remains unclear. V was trimmed by 4 bases and J by 1 base, leaving 11 bases between them. The CDR3 covers 14 residues. The germline gives CDR1 SGHDT, CDR2 YYEEEE. The CDR3 region has the DNA TGTGCCAGCAGCCAAACCGGAGGGAACACTGAAGCTTTCTTT. This gives the protein CASSQTGGNTEAFF.

This clone appeared a few times. The chain joins TRBV10-3 to TRBJ2-1, with 9 positions matching TRBD2. V shed 4 bases, J shed 7 bases, and the junction held 8 bases outside the gene matches. The CDR3 runs to 15 residues. Germline V gene sequence: CDR1 ENHRY, CDR2 SYGVKD. CDR3 in amino acids: CAISGGSGSFNEQFF. DNA of the CDR3: TGTGCCATCAGTGGGGGTAGCGGGAGTTTTAATGAGCAGTTCTTC.

V is TRBV9 and J is TRBJ1-1; tentatively, D is TRBD1 (6 bases). Germline CDR1 reads SGDLS; CDR2 reads YYNGEE. V lost 4 bases and J 5 bases, leaving 21 bases between the germline ends. This CDR3 spans 16 amino acids. CDR3 in amino acids: CASSTLPEQGRTEAFF. In DNA, the CDR3 is TGTGCCAGCAGCACTCTACCCGAACAGGGTCGGACTGAAGCTTTCTTT.

This clone was counted a few times. The rearrangement joins TRBV9 to TRBJ2-3, with 9 bases fitting TRBD2. The CDR3 is made up of 15 amino acids. Germline-derived CDR1 and CDR2 are SGDLS and YYNGEE. V lost 2 bases, J lost 5 bases, and 6 bases stayed unmatched. CDR3 amino acids: CASSVLAGEGDTQYF. The CDR3 DNA sequence: TGTGCCAGCAGCGTCTTAGCGGGAGAAGGAGATACGCAGTATTTT.

The chain is built from TRBV7-8 and TRBJ2-5; 10 bases are shared with TRBD2. The J call could be wrong; TRBJ2-7 is a better fit for the DNA end. Germline CDR1 reads SGHVS; CDR2 reads FQNEAQ. CDR3 length equals 16 residues. DNA of the CDR3: TGTGCCAGCAGCCGTACTAGCGGGGTAAGCTCCTACGAGCAGTACTTC. Amino acid sequence: CASSRTSGVSSYEQYF.

The chain recombines TRBV19 with TRBJ1-1; D unresolved. There are 13 residues in the CDR3. Germline CDR1 is LNHDA and CDR2 is SQIVND (reference sequence). Trimming pared 4 bases from V and 4 bases from J, leaving 10 bases between. DNA of the CDR3: TGTGCCAGTAGTACGTCGGGTAGCACTGAAGCTTTCTTT. It encodes CASSTSGSTEAFF.

The chain couples TRBV4-2 to TRBJ2-5; no reliable D call. The CDR3 is made up of 15 amino acids. The germline V gene encodes CDR1 LGHNA and CDR2 YNFKEQ. Deletions cut 4 bases from V and 0 bases from J, with 12 bases between. CDR3 protein: CASSPGSSNQETQYF. The CDR3 bases are TGTGCCAGCAGCCCGGGTTCGTCGAACCAAGAGACCCAGTACTTC.

V is TRBV9 and J is TRBJ1-3, with D possibly being TRBD1 (5 bases). The CDR3 runs 14 residues. Germline CDR1 is SGDLS and CDR2 is YYNGEE. With 0 bases removed from V and 4 bases from J, the gap between germline ends came to 8 bases. CDR3: CASSVAGNGNTIYF. CDR3 nucleotide sequence: TGTGCCAGCAGCGTAGCAGGGAACGGAAACACCATATATTTT.

A few counts support this clone. The rearrangement joins TRBV5-1 to TRBJ2-5; possible D gene TRBD1, 5 bases. The last part of the DNA fits TRBJ2-7 better; the J call may be wrong. The germline gives CDR1 SGHRS, CDR2 YFSETQ. This CDR3 is 12 amino acids long. CDR3 sequence: CASRTENYEQYF. CDR3 nucleotide sequence: TGCGCCAGCAGGACAGAAAACTACGAGCAGTACTTC.

This clone occurred a few times. This sequence joins TRBV29-1 and TRBJ2-3; TRBD2 aligns across 7 bases. The CDR3 consists of 14 residues. After removal of 5 bases from V and 4 bases from J, the junction contained 9 bases not matched to a gene. The germline CDR1 and CDR2 sequences are SQVTM and ANQGSEA. CDR3 coding DNA: TGCAGCGTTAATAATTGGGGGAGGGCAGATACGCAGTATTTT. Its translation is CSVNNWGRADTQYF.

This clone was detected a few times. J is TRBJ2-7 and V is TRBV5-1; 8 nucleotides line up with TRBD1. The J segment lost 6 bases and the V segment lost 5 bases, leaving 13 bases of the junction unmatched. CDR3 size: 15 residues. Germline values: CDR1 SGHRS, CDR2 YFSETQ. CDR3 region: CASSTIGQGGSEQYF. CDR3 nucleotides: TGCGCCAGCAGTACTATCGGACAGGGCGGTAGCGAGCAGTACTTC.

CDR3 residues: CAWSLAQYNQPQHF. The CDR3 nucleotides read TGTGCCTGGAGTCTTGCACAGTACAATCAGCCCCAGCATTTT. The chain uses TRBV30 and TRBJ1-5; no clear D gene. Germline CDR1 GTSNPN, CDR2 SVGIG (reference sequence). The CDR3 is made up of 14 amino acids. V was pared by 2 bases and J by 3 bases, with 11 bases between.

The chain is built from TRBV28 and TRBJ1-5; weak D call: TRBD1 (5 bases). The germline V gene has CDR1 MDHEN and CDR2 SYDVKM. There are 15 residues in the CDR3. V lost 3 bases and J 4 bases, leaving 13 bases between the germline ends. This chain's CDR3 is CASSFGASRNQPQHF. The CDR3 coding sequence is TGTGCCAGCAGTTTTGGGGCCAGCAGAAATCAGCCCCAGCATTTT.

The chain couples TRBV5-1 to TRBJ1-1; TRBD1 is a possible D gene (5 bases). V lost 0 bases and J 3 bases, leaving 6 bases between the germline ends. Germline CDR1 is SGHRS and CDR2 is YFSETQ. The CDR3 is 13 amino acids. As DNA, the CDR3 is TGCGCCAGCAGCTTGGCAGGGTACACTGAAGCTTTCTTT. Protein: CASSLAGYTEAFF. Together with reference TRBV5-1 and TRBJ1-1, the CDR3 gives the full variable domain: KAGVTQTPRYLIKTRGQQVTLSCSPISGHRSVSWYQQTPGQGLQFLFEYFSETQRNKGNFPGRFSGRQFSNSRSEMNVSTLELGDSALYLCASSLAGYTEAFFGQGTRLTVV.

This clone appeared a few times. This chain uses TRBV7-2 with TRBJ1-2; 7 bases match TRBD1. Germline V gene sequence: CDR1 SGHTA, CDR2 FQGNSA. The CDR3 length is 14 residues. V was pared by 5 bases and J by 1 base, with 4 bases of the junction left unmatched. The CDR3: CASSLGQFNYGYTF. CDR3 nucleotide sequence: TGTGCCAGCAGCCTGGGACAGTTTAACTATGGCTACACCTTC. Drawing the rest from reference TRBV7-2 and TRBJ1-2, the complete variable domain is GAGVSQSPSNKVTEKGKDVELRCDPISGHTALYWYRQSLGQGLEFLIYFQGNSAPDKSGLPSDRFSAERTGGSVSTLTIQRTQQEDSAVYLCASSLGQFNYGYTFGSGTRLTVV.

V gene TRBV7-9 combines with J gene TRBJ1-1; D gene ambiguous. The CDR3 has 15 residues. The germline V and J ends were trimmed by 0 bases and 1 base, with 9 bases remaining between them. The germline V gene has CDR1 SEHNR and CDR2 FQNEAQ (reference sequence). CDR3 protein: CASSLAGSQNTEAFF. The CDR3 nucleotides read TGTGCCAGCAGCTTAGCGGGCAGCCAGAACACTGAAGCTTTCTTT.

The CDR3 DNA sequence: TGTGCCAGTTTGACCGGGACAGTAAATCAGCCCCAGCATTTT. Amino acid sequence: CASLTGTVNQPQHF. This rearrangement joins TRBV6-1 to TRBJ1-5, with 7 positions matching TRBD1. V shed 9 bases and J 4 bases; nucleotides not matched to a gene: 9. The length of the CDR3 is 14 residues. Germline V lookup: CDR1 MNHNS, CDR2 SASEGT.

This chain connects TRBV12-5 to TRBJ2-5, with TRBD1 matching 7 bases. CDR3 length: 15 amino acids. CDR1 LGHNT and CDR2 FRNRAP come from the germline V gene. V trimming: 3 bases; J trimming: 2 bases; junction bases outside the gene matches: 6. CDR3 sequence (DNA): TGTGCTAGTGGTTTCCCTACGGGACAGCAAGAGACCCAGTACTTC. It is translated as CASGFPTGQQETQYF.

The chain recombines TRBV7-9 with TRBJ1-4; D not resolved. The CDR3 is 13 residues long. Germline V gene lookup returns CDR1 SEHNR and CDR2 FQNEAQ (reference sequence). Trimming shortened V by 1 base and J by 13 bases, and 13 bases separated the two germline ends. CDR3 loop: CASSLELGHRLFF. The CDR3 DNA reads as TGTGCCAGCAGCTTAGAATTGGGCCATCGACTGTTTTTT. Supplemented by reference TRBV7-9 and TRBJ1-4, the full variable domain reads DTGVSQNPRHKITKRGQNVTFRCDPISEHNRLYWYRQTLGQGPEFLTYFQNEAQLEKSRLLSDRFSAERPKGSFSTLEIQRTEQGDSAMYLCASSLELGHRLFFGSGTQLSVL.